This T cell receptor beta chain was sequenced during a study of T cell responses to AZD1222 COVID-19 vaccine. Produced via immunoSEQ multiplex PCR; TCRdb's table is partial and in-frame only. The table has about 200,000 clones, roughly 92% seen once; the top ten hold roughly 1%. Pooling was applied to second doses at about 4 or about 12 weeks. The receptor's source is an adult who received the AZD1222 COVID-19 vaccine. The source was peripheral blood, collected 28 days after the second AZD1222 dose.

CDR3 nucleotide sequence: TGTGCCAGCAGCTCAAGTCATCGGACAGATAGCAATCAGCCCCAGCATTTT. Protein product: CASSSSHRTDSNQPQHF. The chain joins TRBV11-3 to TRBJ1-5, with D perhaps matching TRBD1 (6 bases). In germline, CDR1 is SGHNT, CDR2 YENEEA. The CDR3 has 17 amino acids. Trimming took 4 bases from V and 0 from J, leaving 16 bases between them. Supplemented by reference TRBV11-3 and TRBJ1-5, the full variable domain reads EAGVVQSPRYKIIEKKQPVAFWCNPISGHNTLYWYLQNLGQGPELLIRYENEEAVDDSQLPKDRFSAERLKGVDSTLKIQPAELGDSAVYLCASSSSHRTDSNQPQHFGDGTRLSIL.